This T cell receptor beta chain emerged from a study of control samples from healthy donors and cancer patients. This CDR3 has 14 residues. The V gene end was trimmed by 4 bases and the J gene end by 7 bases; junction bases not matched to a gene: 6. From germline, CDR1 is SGHTS and CDR2 YDEGEE. This table comes from immunoSEQ multiplex PCR, and its TCRdb copy is limited to in-frame clones, with some not included. The sample consists of some 150,000 clones, about 94% of them appearing once. This clonotype was obtained from a man in his sixties with colorectal cancer. The sequencing sample was made of PBMCs. The gene calls are TRBV5-8 and TRBJ1-5, with 9 bases fitting TRBD1. The CDR3 loop reads CASSVTGGQQPQHF. The CDR3 DNA follows: TGTGCCAGCAGCGTAACAGGGGGCCAACAGCCCCAGCATTTT.